These 9 T cell receptor beta chains originate from one sample sequenced in a study of OX40 agonist ivuxolimab in advanced cancers. Method: immunoSEQ multiplex PCR; TCRdb's copy keeps in-frame clones and lacks some. Among about 70,000 clones listed, 70% to 90% were seen once. The specimen was CD4+ or CD8+ T cells sorted from blood, collected in a trial of the OX40 agonist ivuxolimab. Receptor source: an adult with an advanced solid tumor such as melanoma, head and neck, liver or kidney cancer.

The chain carries TRBV9 and TRBJ2-3; possibly TRBD1 for D (6 bases). Germline lookup yields CDR1 SGDLS and CDR2 YYNGEE. This CDR3 spans 15 amino acids. V was trimmed by 6 bases and J by 3 bases, leaving 17 bases between them. The CDR3 DNA sequence: TGTGCCAGCACCCCAATCAGGGGTCTGACAGATACGCAGTATTTT. It yields the protein CASTPIRGLTDTQYF. The full variable domain, completed using reference TRBV9 and TRBJ2-3, is DSGVTQTPKHLITATGQRVTLRCSPRSGDLSVYWYQQSLDQGLQFLIQYYNGEERAKGNILERFSAQQFPDLHSELNLSSLELGDSALYFCASTPIRGLTDTQYFGPGTRLTVL.

V is TRBV5-6 and J is TRBJ1-3; D is uncertain. V gave up 1 base and J gave up 0 bases, with 5 bases separating them. In germline, CDR1 is SGHDT, CDR2 YYEEEE. CDR3 length: 14 residues. The CDR3 region has the DNA TGTGCCAGCAGCTTGCCGTACTCTGGAAACACCATATATTTT. It translates to CASSLPYSGNTIYF.

J is TRBJ1-5 and V is TRBV19, with a weak D call TRBD1 (5 bases). Trimming took 6 bases from V and 3 from J, leaving 12 bases between them. From germline, CDR1 is LNHDA and CDR2 SQIVND (reference sequence). The CDR3 is made up of 14 amino acids. CDR3 sequence reads: CASSKDSLNQPQHF. Here the CDR3 DNA reads TGTGCCAGTAGCAAAGACAGCCTCAATCAGCCCCAGCATTTT.

The chain combines TRBV30 with TRBJ1-2; D not resolved. In germline, CDR1 is GTSNPN, CDR2 SVGIG (reference sequence). Trimming pared 2 bases from V and 6 bases from J, leaving 10 bases between. The CDR3 spans 12 residues. The CDR3 loop is CAWSITMDGYTF. In nucleotides, the CDR3 is TGTGCCTGGAGTATTACGATGGATGGCTACACCTTC.

The J gene is TRBJ2-2, the V gene TRBV25-1; 7 bases line up with TRBD2. Trimming removed 5 bases from V and 6 bases from J; junction bases left unmatched: 15. The germline V gene has CDR1 MGHDK and CDR2 SYGVNS. This CDR3 is built from 17 residues. CDR3 sequence: CASSPQVGGEIAGELFF. In nucleotides, the CDR3 is TGTGCCAGCAGTCCCCAGGTGGGAGGGGAGATCGCCGGGGAGCTGTTTTTT.

The rearrangement uses TRBV15 and TRBJ2-7, with no clear D. The V end lost 3 bases, the J end lost 4 bases, and 7 bases lay between the germline ends. From germline, CDR1 is LNHNV and CDR2 YYDKDF (reference sequence). This CDR3 comprises 12 residues. The CDR3: CATSSNPYEQYF. Here the CDR3 DNA reads TGTGCCACCAGCAGTAATCCATACGAGCAGTACTTC.

The gene calls are TRBV6-5 and TRBJ1-1; the D is unclear. The CDR3 totals 15 residues. Germline lookup yields CDR1 MNHEY and CDR2 SVGAGI. V was pared by 0 bases and J by 0 bases, with 8 bases between. CDR3 coding DNA: TGTGCCAGCAGTTACTCGGAAATTATGAACACTGAAGCTTTCTTT. Its translation is CASSYSEIMNTEAFF.

This chain uses TRBV9 with TRBJ2-3; D could derive from TRBD1 or TRBD2 (6 bases each). The CDR3 loop spans 15 amino acids. V shed 5 bases and J shed 0 bases, with 13 bases lying between them. Germline-derived CDR1 and CDR2 are SGDLS and YYNGEE. The CDR3 loop reads CASRLRGLSTDTQYF. DNA of the CDR3: TGTGCCAGCAGGTTACGGGGGCTTAGCACAGATACGCAGTATTTT.

The chain is built from TRBV29-1 and TRBJ1-1, with D unclear. Per the germline V gene, CDR1 is SQVTM and CDR2 is ANQGSEA. Deletions cut 6 bases from V and 0 bases from J, with 11 bases between. The CDR3 extends over 13 amino acids. The CDR3 region has the DNA TGCAGCGTCCTCGACACAATGAACACTGAAGCTTTCTTT. Its protein product is CSVLDTMNTEAFF.